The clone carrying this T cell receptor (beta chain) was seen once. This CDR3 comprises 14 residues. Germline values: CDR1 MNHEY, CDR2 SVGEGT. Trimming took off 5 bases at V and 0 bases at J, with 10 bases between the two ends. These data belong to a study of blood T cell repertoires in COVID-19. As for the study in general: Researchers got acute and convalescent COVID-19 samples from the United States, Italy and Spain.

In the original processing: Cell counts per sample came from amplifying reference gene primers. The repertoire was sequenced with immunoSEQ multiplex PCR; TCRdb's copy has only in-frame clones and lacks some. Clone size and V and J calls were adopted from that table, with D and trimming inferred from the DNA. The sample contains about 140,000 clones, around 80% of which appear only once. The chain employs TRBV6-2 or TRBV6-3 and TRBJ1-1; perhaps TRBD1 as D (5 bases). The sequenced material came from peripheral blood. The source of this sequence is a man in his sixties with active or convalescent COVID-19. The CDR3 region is CASSVIRVNTEAFF. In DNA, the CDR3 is TGTGCCAGCAGTGTGATCAGGGTGAACACTGAAGCTTTCTTT.